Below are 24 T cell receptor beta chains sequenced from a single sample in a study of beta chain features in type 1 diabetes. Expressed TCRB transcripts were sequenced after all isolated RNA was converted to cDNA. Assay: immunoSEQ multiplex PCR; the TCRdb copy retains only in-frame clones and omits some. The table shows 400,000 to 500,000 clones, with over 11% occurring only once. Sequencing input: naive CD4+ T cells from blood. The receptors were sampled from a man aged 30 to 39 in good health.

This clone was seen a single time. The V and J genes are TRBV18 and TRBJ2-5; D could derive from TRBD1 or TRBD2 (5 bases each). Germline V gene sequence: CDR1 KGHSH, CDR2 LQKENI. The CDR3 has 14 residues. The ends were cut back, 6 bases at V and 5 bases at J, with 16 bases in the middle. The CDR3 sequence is CASSSLGTGETQYF. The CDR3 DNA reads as TGTGCCAGCTCCTCCCTGGGGACGGGGGAGACCCAGTACTTC. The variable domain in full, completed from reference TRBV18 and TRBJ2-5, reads NAGVMQNPRHLVRRRGQEARLRCSPMKGHSHVYWYRQLPEEGLKFMVYLQKENIIDESGMPKERFSAEFPKEGPSILRIQQVVRGDSAAYFCASSSLGTGETQYFGPGTRLLVL.

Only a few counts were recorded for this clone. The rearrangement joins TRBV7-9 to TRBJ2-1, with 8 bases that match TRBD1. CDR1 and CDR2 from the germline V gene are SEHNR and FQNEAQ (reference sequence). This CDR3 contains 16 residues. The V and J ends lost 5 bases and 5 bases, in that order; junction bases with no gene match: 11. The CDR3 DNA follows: TGTGCCAGCAGCGACACGGACAGGGCTTGGGACAATGAGCAGTTCTTC. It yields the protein CASSDTDRAWDNEQFF.

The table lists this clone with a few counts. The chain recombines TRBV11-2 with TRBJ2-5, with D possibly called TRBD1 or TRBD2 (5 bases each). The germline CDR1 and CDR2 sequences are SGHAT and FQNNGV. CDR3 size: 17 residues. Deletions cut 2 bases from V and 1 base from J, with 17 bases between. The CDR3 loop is CASSLMGPTTRQETQYF. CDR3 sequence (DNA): TGTGCCAGCAGCTTAATGGGACCCACCACTCGCCAAGAGACCCAGTACTTC.

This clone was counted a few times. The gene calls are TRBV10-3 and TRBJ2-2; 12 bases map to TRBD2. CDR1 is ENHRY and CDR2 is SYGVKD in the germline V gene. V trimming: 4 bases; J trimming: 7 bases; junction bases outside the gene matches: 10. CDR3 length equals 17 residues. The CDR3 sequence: CAISGTSGDALGGELFF. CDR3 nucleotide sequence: TGTGCCATCAGTGGGACTAGCGGGGATGCCTTGGGCGGGGAGCTGTTTTTT.

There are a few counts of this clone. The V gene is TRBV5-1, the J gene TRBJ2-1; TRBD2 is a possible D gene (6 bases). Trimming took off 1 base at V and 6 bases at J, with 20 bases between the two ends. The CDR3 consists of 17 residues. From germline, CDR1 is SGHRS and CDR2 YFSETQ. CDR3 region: CASSLFLITAGGNEQFF. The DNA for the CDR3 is TGCGCCAGCAGCTTGTTTCTGATCACGGCCGGGGGCAATGAGCAGTTCTTC. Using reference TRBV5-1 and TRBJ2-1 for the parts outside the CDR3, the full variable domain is KAGVTQTPRYLIKTRGQQVTLSCSPISGHRSVSWYQQTPGQGLQFLFEYFSETQRNKGNFPGRFSGRQFSNSRSEMNVSTLELGDSALYLCASSLFLITAGGNEQFFGPGTRLTVL.

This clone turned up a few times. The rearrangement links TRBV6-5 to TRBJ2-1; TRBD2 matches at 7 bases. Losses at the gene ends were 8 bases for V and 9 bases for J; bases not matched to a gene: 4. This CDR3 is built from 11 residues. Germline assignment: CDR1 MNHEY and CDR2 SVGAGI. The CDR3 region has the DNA TGTGCCAGCCACCGCGGGAGTGAGCAGTTCTTC. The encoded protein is CASHRGSEQFF.

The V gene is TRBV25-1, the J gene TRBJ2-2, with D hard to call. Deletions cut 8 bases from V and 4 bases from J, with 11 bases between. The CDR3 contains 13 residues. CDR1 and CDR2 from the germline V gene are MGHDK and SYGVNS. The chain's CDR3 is CASSFLSTGELFF. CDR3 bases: TGTGCCAGCTCATTTCTGAGCACCGGGGAGCTGTTTTTT.

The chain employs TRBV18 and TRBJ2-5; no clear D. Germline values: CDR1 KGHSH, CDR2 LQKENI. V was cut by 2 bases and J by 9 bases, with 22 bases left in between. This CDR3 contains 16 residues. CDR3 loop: CASSPVGRSIIESQYF. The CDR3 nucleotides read TGTGCCAGCTCACCAGTAGGACGATCGATTATCGAGTCCCAGTACTTC. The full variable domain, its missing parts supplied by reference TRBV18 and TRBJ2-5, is NAGVMQNPRHLVRRRGQEARLRCSPMKGHSHVYWYRQLPEEGLKFMVYLQKENIIDESGMPKERFSAEFPKEGPSILRIQQVVRGDSAAYFCASSPVGRSIIESQYFGPGTRLLVL.

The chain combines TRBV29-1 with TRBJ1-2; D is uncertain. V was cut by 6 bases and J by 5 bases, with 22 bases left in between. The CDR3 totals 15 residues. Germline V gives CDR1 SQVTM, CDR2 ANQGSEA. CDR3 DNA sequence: TGCAGCGTGGAGGGTACAGTACCCCTTCTTTATGGCTACACCTTC. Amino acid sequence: CSVEGTVPLLYGYTF.

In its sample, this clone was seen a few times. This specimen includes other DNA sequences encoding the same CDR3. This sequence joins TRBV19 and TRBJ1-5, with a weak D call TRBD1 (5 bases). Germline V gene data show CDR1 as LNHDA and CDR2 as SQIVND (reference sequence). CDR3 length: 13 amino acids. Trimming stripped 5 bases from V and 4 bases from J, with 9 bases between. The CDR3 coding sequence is TGTGCCAGTAGTGGGACCGGAAATCAGCCCCAGCATTTT. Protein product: CASSGTGNQPQHF.

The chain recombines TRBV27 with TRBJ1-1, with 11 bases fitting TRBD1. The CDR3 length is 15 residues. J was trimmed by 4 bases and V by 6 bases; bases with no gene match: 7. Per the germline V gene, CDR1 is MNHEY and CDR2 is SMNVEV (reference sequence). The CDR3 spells CASSAWTGGRTEAFF. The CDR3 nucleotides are TGTGCCAGCAGCGCTTGGACAGGGGGCCGCACTGAAGCTTTCTTT.

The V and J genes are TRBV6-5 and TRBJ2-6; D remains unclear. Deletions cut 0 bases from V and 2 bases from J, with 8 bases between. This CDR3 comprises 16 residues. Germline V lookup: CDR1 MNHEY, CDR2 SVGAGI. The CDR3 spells CASSYSTITGANVLTF. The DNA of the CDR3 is TGTGCCAGCAGTTACTCGACCATAACTGGGGCCAACGTCCTGACTTTC.

The DNA of the CDR3 is TGTGCCAGCAGCGGGAAGACAGATACGCAGTATTTT. Encoded protein: CASSGKTDTQYF. The rearrangement joins TRBV9 to TRBJ2-3, with unresolved D. V was pared by 3 bases and J by 3 bases, with 5 bases between. The CDR3 spans 12 residues. CDR1 and CDR2 from the germline V gene are SGDLS and YYNGEE.

This chain's CDR3 is CASSQSVVGETQYF. The CDR3 nucleotides are TGCGCCAGCAGCCAATCCGTTGTGGGAGAGACCCAGTACTTC. This rearrangement joins TRBV4-1 to TRBJ2-5, with D unresolved. V was clipped by 2 bases and J by 4 bases, with 11 bases between them. The CDR3 has 14 residues. The germline V gene has CDR1 MGHRA and CDR2 YSYEKL.

In DNA form, the CDR3 reads TGCGCCAGCAGCCAAGAGAGTAAGGACCGAATCCTAGCGGGAGCGTACAATGAGCAGTTCTTC. Its translation: CASSQESKDRILAGAYNEQFF. The gene calls are TRBV4-3 and TRBJ2-1; TRBD2 agrees at 10 bases. This CDR3 has 21 residues. Germline assignment: CDR1 LGHNA and CDR2 YSLEER. The J segment lost 4 bases and the V segment lost 0 bases, leaving 18 bases of the junction unmatched.

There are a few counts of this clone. CDR3 sequence: CASSLGSTGANVLTF. The DNA for the CDR3 is TGTGCCAGCAGCTTAGGATCTACTGGGGCCAACGTCCTGACTTTC. J is TRBJ2-6 and V is TRBV7-9; D gene uncertain. With 1 base removed from V and 2 bases from J, the gap between germline ends came to 6 bases. CDR3 size: 15 residues. In germline, CDR1 is SEHNR, CDR2 FQNEAQ (reference sequence).

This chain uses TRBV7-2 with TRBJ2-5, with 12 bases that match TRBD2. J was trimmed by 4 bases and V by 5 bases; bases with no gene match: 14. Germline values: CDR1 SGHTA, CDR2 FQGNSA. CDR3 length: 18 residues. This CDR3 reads CASSKAFRTSGDRETQYF. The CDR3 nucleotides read TGTGCCAGCAGCAAAGCATTCCGGACTAGCGGGGACCGAGAGACCCAGTACTTC. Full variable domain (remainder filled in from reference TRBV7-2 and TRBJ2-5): GAGVSQSPSNKVTEKGKDVELRCDPISGHTALYWYRQSLGQGLEFLIYFQGNSAPDKSGLPSDRFSAERTGGSVSTLTIQRTQQEDSAVYLCASSKAFRTSGDRETQYFGPGTRLLVL.

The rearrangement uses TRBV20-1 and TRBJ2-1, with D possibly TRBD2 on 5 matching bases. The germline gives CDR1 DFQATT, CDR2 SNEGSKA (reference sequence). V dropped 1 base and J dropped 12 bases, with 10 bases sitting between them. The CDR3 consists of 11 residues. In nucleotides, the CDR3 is TGCAGTGCTAGAGCACTAGGAGGGCAGTTCTTC. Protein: CSARALGGQFF.

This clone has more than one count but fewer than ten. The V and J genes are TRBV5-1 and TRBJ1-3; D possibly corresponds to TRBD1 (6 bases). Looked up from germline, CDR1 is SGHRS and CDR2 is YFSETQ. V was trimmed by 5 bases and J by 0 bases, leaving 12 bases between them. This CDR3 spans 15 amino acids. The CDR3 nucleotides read TGCGCCAGCAGTTCACAGGGTGACTCTGGAAACACCATATATTTT. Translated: CASSSQGDSGNTIYF.

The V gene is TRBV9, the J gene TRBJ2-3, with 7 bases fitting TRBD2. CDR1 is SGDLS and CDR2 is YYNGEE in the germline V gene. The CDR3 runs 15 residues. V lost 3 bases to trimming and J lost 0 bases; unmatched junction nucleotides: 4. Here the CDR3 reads CASSGTRVSTDTQYF. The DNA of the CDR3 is TGTGCCAGCAGCGGGACTAGGGTGAGCACAGATACGCAGTATTTT.

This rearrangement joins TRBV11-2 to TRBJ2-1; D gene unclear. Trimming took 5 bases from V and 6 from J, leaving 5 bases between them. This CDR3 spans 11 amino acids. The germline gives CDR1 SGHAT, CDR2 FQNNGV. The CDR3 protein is CASSTLNEQFF. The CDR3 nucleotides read TGTGCCAGCAGCACCCTCAATGAGCAGTTCTTC.

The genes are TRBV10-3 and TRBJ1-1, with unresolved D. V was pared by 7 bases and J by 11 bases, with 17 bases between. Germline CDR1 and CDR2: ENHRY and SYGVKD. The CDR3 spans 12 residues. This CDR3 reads CAIKEGDGEAFF. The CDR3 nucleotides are TGTGCCATCAAGGAGGGTGACGGGGAGGCTTTCTTT.

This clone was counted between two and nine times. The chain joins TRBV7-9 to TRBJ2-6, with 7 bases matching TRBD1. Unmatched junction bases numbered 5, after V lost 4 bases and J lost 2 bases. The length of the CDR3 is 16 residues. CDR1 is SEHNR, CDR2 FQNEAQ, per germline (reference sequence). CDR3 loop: CASSYSDRAGANVLTF. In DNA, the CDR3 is TGTGCCAGCAGCTATAGCGACAGGGCTGGGGCCAACGTCCTGACTTTC.

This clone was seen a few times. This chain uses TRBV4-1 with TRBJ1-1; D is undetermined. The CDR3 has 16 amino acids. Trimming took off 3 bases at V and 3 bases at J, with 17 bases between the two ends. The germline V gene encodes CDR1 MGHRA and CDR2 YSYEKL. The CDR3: CASSHPSGGLDTEAFF. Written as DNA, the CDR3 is TGCGCCAGCAGCCACCCCTCCGGAGGGTTGGACACTGAAGCTTTCTTT.